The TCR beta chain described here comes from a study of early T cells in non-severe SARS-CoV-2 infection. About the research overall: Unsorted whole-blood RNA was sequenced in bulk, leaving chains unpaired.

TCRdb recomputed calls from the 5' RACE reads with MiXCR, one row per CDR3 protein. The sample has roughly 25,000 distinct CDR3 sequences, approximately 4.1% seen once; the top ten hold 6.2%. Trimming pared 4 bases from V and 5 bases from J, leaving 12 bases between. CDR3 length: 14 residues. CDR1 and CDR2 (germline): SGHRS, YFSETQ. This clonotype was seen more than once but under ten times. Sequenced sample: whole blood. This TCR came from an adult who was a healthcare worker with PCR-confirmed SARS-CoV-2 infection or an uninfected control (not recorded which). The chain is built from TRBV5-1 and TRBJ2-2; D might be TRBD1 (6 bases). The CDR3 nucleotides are TGCGCCAGCAGCGAAGGACAGATTACCGGGGAGCTGTTTTTT. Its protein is CASSEGQITGELFF.